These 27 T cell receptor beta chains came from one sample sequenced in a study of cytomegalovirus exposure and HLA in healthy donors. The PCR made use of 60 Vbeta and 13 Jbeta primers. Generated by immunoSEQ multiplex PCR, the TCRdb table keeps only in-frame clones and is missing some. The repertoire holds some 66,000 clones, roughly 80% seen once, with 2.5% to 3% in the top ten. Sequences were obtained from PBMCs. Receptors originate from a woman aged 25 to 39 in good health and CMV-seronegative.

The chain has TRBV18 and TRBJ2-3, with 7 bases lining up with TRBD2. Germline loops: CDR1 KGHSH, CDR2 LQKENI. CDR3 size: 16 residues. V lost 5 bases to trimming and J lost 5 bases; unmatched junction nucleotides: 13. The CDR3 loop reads CASSEYLSGAGDTQYF. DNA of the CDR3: TGTGCCAGCTCAGAATACTTAAGCGGGGCGGGAGATACGCAGTATTTT.

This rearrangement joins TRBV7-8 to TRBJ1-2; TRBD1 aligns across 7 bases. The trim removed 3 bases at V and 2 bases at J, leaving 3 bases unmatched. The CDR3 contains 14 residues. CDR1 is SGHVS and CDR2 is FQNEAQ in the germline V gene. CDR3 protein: CASSFGQENYGYTF. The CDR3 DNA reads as TGTGCCAGCAGCTTTGGACAGGAGAACTATGGCTACACCTTC.

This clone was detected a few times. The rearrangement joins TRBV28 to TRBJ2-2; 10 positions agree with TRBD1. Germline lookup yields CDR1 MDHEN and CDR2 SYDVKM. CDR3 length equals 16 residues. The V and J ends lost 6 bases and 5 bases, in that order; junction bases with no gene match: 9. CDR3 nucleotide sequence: TGTGCCAGCAGCCATGGGACAGGGGCTTTGACCGGGGAGCTGTTTTTT. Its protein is CASSHGTGALTGELFF.

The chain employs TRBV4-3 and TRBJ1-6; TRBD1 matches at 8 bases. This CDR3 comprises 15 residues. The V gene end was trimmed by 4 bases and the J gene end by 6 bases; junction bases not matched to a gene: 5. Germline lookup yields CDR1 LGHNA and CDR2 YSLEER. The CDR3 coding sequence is TGCGCCAGCAGCCTTAGGACAGGGAGTAATTCACCCCTCCACTTT. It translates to CASSLRTGSNSPLHF.

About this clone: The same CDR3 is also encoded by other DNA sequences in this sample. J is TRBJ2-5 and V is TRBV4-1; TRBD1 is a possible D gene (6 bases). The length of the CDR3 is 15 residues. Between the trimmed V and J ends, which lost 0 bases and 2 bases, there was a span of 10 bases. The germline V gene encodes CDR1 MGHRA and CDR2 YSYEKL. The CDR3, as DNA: TGCGCCAGCAGCCAAGAGGGCAGGGGACAAGAGACCCAGTACTTC. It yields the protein CASSQEGRGQETQYF.

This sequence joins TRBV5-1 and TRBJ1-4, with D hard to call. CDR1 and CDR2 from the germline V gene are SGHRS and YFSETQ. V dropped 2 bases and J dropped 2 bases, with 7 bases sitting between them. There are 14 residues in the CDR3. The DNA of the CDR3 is TGCGCCAGCAGCTTAGAGTCCACTAATGAAAAACTGTTTTTT. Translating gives CASSLESTNEKLFF.

The CDR3 DNA follows: TGCAGCGCCCAACAGGGGGCTTCCGAGCAGTACTTC. It encodes CSAQQGASEQYF. The chain has TRBV29-1 and TRBJ2-7, with 9 nucleotides matching TRBD1. The CDR3 consists of 12 residues. The junction had 7 bases not matched to a gene; V was cut back by 7 bases and J by 6 bases. CDR1 and CDR2 from the germline V gene are SQVTM and ANQGSEA.

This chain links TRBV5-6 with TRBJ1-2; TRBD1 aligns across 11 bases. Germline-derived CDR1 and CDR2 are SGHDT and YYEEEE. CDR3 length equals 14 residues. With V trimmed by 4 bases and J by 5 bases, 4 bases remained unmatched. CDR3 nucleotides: TGTGCCAGCAGCCTGGACAGGGGGCTATATGGCTACACCTTC. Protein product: CASSLDRGLYGYTF.

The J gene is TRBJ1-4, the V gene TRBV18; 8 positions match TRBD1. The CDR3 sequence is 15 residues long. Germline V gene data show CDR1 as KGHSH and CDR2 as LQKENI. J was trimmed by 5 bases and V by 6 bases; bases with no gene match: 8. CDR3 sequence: CASSPRSGGNEKLFF. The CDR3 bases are TGTGCCAGCTCCCCGAGGTCAGGGGGCAATGAAAAACTGTTTTTT.

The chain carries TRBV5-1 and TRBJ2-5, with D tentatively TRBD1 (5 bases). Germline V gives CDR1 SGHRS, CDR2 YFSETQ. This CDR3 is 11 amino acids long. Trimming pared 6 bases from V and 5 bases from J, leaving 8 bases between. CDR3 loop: CASTWGETQYF. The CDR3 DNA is TGCGCCAGCACGTGGGGCGAGACCCAGTACTTC.

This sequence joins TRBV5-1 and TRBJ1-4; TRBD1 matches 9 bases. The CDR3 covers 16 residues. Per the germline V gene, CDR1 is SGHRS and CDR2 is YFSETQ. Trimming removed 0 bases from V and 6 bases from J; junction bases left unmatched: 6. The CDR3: CASSLGDRGLYEKLFF. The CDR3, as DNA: TGCGCCAGCAGCTTGGGCGACAGGGGGTTATATGAAAAACTGTTTTTT.

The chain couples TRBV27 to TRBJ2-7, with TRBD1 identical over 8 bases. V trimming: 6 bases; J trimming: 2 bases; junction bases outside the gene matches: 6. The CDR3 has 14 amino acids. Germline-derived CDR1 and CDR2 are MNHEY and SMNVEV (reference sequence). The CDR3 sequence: CASSPGTGPYEQYF. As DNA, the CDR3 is TGTGCCAGCAGCCCCGGGACAGGTCCCTACGAGCAGTACTTC.

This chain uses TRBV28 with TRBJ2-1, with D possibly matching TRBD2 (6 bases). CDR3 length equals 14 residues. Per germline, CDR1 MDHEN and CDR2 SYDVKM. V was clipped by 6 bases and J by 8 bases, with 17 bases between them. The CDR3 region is CASSQGPGGDEQFF. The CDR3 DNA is TGTGCCAGCAGCCAAGGGCCCGGAGGGGATGAGCAGTTCTTC.

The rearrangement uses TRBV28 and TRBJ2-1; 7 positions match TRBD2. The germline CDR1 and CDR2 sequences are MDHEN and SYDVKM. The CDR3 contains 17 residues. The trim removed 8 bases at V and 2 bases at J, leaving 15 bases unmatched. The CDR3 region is CASPPAGKLFAYNEQFF. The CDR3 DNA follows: TGTGCCAGCCCCCCAGCGGGAAAACTCTTCGCCTACAATGAGCAGTTCTTC.

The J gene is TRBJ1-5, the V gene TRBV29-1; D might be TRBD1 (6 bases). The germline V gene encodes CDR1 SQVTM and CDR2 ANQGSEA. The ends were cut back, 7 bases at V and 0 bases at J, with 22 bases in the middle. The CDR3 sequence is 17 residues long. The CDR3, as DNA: TGCAGCGACGGGGCTTTACAGGGCCATTATAGCAATCAGCCCCAGCATTTT. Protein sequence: CSDGALQGHYSNQPQHF.

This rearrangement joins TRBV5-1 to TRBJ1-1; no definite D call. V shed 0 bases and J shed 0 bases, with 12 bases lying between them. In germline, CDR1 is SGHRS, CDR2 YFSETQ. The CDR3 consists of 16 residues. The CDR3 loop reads CASSLARGSMNTEAFF. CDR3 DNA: TGCGCCAGCAGCTTGGCGCGGGGAAGCATGAACACTGAAGCTTTCTTT.

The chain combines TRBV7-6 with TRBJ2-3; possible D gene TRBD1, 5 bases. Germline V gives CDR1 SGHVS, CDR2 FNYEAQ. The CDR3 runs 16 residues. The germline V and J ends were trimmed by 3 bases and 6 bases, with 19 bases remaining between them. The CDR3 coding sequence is TGTGCCAGCAGCTTTGGGGCGCGATATGAGTCGGATACGCAGTATTTT. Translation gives CASSFGARYESDTQYF.

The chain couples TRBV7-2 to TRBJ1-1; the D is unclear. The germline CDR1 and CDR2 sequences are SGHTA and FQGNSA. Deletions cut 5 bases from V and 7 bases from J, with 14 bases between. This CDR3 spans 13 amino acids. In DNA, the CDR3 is TGTGCCAGCAGCCCAGATTCGTCGGGTGAAGCTTTCTTT. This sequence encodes CASSPDSSGEAFF.

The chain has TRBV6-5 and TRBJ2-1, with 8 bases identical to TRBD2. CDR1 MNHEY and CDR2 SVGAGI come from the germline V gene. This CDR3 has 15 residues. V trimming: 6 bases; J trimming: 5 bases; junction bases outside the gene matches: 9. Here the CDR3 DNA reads TGTGCCAGCAGCGACGTGGCGGGGGGACACAATGAGCAGTTCTTC. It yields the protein CASSDVAGGHNEQFF.

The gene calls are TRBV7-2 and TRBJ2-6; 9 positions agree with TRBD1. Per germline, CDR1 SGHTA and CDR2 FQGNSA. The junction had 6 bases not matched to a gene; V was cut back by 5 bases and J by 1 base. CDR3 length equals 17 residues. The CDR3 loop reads CASSPGQGMSGANVLTF. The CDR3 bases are TGTGCCAGCAGCCCAGGACAGGGGATGTCTGGGGCCAACGTCCTGACTTTC.

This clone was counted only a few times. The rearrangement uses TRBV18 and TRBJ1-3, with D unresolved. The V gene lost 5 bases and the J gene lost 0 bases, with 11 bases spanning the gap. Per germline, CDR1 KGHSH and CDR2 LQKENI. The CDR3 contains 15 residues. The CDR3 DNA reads TGTGCCAGCTCAACGCAGGTGAACTCTGGAAACACCATATATTTT. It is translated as CASSTQVNSGNTIYF.

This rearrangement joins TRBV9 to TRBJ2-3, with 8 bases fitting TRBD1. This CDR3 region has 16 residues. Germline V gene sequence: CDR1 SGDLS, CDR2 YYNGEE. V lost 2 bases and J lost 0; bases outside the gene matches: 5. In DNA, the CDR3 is TGTGCCAGCAGCGTCAGAACAGGGGGTAGCACAGATACGCAGTATTTT. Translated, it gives CASSVRTGGSTDTQYF.

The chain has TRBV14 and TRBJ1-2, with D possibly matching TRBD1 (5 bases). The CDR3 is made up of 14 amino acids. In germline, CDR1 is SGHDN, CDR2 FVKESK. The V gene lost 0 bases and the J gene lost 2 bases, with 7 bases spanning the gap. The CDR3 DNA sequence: TGTGCCAGCAGCCAAGACGGACAAAACTATGGCTACACCTTC. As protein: CASSQDGQNYGYTF.

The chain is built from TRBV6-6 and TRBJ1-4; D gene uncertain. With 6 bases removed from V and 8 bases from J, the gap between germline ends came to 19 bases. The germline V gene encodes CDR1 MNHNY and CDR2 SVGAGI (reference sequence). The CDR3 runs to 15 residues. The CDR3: CASSPGGQEKEKLFF. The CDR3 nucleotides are TGTGCCAGCAGCCCCGGCGGGCAGGAGAAGGAAAAACTGTTTTTT.

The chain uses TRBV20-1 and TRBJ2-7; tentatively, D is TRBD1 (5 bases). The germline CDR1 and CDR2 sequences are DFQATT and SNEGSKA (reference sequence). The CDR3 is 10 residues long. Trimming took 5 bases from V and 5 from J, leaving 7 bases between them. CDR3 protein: CSAGADEQYF. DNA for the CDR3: TGCAGTGCTGGGGCCGACGAGCAGTACTTC.

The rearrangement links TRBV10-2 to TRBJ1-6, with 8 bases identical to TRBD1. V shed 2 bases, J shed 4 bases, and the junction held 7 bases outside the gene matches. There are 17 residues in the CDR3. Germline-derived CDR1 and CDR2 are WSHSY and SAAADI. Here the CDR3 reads CASSEGTGTGYNSPLHF. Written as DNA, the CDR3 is TGCGCCAGCAGTGAGGGGACCGGGACAGGATATAATTCACCCCTCCACTTT.

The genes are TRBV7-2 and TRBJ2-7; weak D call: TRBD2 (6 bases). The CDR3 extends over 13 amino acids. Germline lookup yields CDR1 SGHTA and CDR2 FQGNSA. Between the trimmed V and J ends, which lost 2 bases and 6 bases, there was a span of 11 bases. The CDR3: CASSLSGRGEQYF. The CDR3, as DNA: TGTGCCAGCAGCTTAAGTGGGCGGGGCGAGCAGTACTTC.